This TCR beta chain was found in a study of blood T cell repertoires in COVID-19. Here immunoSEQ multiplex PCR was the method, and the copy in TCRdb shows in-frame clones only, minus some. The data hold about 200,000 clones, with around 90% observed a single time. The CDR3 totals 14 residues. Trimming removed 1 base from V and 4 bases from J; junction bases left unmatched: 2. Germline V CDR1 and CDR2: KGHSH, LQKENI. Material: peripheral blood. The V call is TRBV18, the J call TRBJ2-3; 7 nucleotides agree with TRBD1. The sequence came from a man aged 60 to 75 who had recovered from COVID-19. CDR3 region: CASSPLQGSDTQYF. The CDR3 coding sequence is TGTGCCAGCTCACCACTACAGGGGTCAGATACGCAGTATTTT.